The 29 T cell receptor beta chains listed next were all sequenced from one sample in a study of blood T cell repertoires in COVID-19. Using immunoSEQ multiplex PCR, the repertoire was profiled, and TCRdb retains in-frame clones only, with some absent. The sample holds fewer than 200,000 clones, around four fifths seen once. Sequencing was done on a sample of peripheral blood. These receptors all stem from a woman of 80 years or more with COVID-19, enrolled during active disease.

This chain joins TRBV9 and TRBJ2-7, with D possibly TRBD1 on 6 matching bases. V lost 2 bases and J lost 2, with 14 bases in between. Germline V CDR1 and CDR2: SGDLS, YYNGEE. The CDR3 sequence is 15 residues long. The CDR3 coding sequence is TGTGCCAGCAGCGTGGGGGCGAGAGGAACCTACGAGCAGTACTTC. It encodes CASSVGARGTYEQYF.

CDR3 sequence: CASSLWSSDYGYTF. CDR3 nucleotides: TGCGCCAGCAGCTTGTGGTCGAGCGATTATGGCTACACCTTC. This chain links TRBV5-1 with TRBJ1-2; D call uncertain. Germline V CDR1 and CDR2: SGHRS, YFSETQ. The CDR3 totals 14 residues. Deletions cut 1 base from V and 5 bases from J, with 12 bases between.

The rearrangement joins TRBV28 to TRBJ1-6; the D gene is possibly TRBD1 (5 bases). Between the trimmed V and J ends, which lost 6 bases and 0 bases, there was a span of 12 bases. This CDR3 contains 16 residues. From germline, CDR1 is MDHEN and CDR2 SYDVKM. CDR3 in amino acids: CASSPGGSSYNSPLHF. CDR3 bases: TGTGCCAGCAGCCCCGGGGGGAGCTCCTATAATTCACCCCTCCACTTT. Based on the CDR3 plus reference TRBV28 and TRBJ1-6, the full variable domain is DVKVTQSSRYLVKRTGEKVFLECVQDMDHENMFWYRQDPGLGLRLIYFSYDVKMKEKGDIPEGYSVSREKKERFSLILESASTNQTSMYLCASSPGGSSYNSPLHFGNGTRLTVT.

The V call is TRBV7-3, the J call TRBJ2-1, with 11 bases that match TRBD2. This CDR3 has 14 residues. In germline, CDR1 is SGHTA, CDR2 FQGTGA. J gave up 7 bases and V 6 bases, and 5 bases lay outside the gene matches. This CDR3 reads CASSNSGRGNEQFF. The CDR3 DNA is TGTGCCAGCAGTAATAGCGGGAGGGGAAATGAGCAGTTCTTC. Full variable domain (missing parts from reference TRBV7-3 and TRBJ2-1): GAGVSQTPSNKVTEKGKYVELRCDPISGHTALYWYRQSLGQGPEFLIYFQGTGAADDSGLPNDRFFAVRPEGSVSTLKIQRTERGDSAVYLCASSNSGRGNEQFFGPGTRLTVL.

CDR3 nucleotides: TGCGCCCTCACGGGGACTAAAAACCTGCAGTTCTTC. Its protein is CALTGTKNLQFF. The V call is TRBV10-1, the J call TRBJ2-1; TRBD2 agrees at 7 bases. The CDR3 runs 12 residues. Losses at the gene ends were 11 bases for V and 12 bases for J; bases not matched to a gene: 13. Germline-derived CDR1 and CDR2 are WNHNN and SYGVQD (reference sequence).

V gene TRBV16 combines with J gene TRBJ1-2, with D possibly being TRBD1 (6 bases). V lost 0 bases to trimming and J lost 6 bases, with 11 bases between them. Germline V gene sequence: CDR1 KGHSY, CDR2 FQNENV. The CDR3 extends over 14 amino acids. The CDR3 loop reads CASSQSAGVDGYTF. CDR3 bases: TGTGCCAGCAGCCAATCGGCAGGGGTAGATGGCTACACCTTC.

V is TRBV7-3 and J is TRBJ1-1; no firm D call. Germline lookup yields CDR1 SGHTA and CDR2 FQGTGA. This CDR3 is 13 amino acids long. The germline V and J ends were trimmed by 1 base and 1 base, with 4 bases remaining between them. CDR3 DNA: TGTGCCAGCAGCTTAAAAGCGAACACTGAAGCTTTCTTT. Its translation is CASSLKANTEAFF.

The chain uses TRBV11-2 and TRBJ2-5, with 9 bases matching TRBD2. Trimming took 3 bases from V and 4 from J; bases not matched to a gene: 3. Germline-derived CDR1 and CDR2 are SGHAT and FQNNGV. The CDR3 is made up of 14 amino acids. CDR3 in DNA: TGTGCCAGCAGCTTCGGGACTAGCCGAGAGACCCAGTACTTC. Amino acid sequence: CASSFGTSRETQYF.

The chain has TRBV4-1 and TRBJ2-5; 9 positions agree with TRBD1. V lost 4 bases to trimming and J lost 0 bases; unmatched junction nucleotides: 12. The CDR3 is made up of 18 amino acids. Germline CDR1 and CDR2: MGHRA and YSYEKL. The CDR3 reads CASSPGTGSDPYQETQYF. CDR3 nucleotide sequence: TGCGCCAGCAGCCCGGGGACAGGGTCGGATCCGTACCAAGAGACCCAGTACTTC.

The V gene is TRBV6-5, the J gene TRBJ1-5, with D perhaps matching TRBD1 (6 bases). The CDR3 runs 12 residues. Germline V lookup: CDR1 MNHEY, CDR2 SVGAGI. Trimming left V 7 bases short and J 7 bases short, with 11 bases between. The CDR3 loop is CASTQGEQPQHF. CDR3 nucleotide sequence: TGTGCCAGCACACAGGGCGAACAGCCCCAGCATTTT.

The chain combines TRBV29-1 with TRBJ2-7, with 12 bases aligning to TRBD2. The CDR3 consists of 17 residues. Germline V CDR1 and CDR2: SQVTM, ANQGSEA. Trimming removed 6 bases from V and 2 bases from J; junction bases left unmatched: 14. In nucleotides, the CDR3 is TGCAGCGTCCACGCCGAGCCTAGCGGGAGGGCCGCCTACGAGCAGTACTTC. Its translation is CSVHAEPSGRAAYEQYF.

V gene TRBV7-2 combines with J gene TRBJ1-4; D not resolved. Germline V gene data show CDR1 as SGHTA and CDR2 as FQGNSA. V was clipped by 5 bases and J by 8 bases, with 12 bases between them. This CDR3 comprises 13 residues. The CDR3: CASSTRGEEKLFF. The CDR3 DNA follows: TGTGCCAGCAGCACCCGCGGAGAAGAAAAACTGTTTTTT.

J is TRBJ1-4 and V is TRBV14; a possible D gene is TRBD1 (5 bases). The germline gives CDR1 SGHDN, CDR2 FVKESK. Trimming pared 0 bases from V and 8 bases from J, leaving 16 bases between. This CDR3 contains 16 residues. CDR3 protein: CASSQDLQGGGEKLFF. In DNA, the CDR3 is TGTGCCAGCAGCCAAGATCTTCAGGGTGGGGGGGAAAAACTGTTTTTT.

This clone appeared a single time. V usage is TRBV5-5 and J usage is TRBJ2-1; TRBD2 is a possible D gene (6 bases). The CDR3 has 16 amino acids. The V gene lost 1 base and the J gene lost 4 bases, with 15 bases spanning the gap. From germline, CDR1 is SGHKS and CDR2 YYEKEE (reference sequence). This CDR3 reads CASSLPRTGVYNEQFF. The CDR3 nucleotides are TGTGCCAGCAGCTTGCCCAGGACGGGGGTTTACAATGAGCAGTTCTTC.

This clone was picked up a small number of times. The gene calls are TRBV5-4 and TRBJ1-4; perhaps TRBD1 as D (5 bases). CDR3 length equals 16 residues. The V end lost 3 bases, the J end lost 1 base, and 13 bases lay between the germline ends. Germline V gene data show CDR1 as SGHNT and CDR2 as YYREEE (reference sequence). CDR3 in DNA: TGTGCCAGCAGCTGGGGGGGGACGGTAACTAATGAAAAACTGTTTTTT. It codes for CASSWGGTVTNEKLFF. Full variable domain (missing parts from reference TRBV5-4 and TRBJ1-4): ETGVTQSPTHLIKTRGQQVTLRCSSQSGHNTVSWYQQALGQGPQFIFQYYREEENGRGNFPPRFSGLQFPNYSSELNVNALELDDSALYLCASSWGGTVTNEKLFFGSGTQLSVL.

CDR3 DNA sequence: TGTGCCAGCAGTGGGCAACACGTCTCTAATGAAAAACTGTTTTTT. As protein: CASSGQHVSNEKLFF. The V gene is TRBV2, the J gene TRBJ1-4; D gene unclear. V was cut by 4 bases and J by 3 bases, with 12 bases left in between. Germline CDR1 SNHLY, CDR2 FYNNEI. This CDR3 contains 15 residues.

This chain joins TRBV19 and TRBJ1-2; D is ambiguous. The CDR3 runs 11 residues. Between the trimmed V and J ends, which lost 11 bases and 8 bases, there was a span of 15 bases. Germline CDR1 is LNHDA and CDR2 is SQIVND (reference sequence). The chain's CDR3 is CAARSSGGYTF. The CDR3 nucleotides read TGTGCCGCCCGGTCCTCCGGGGGCTACACCTTC.

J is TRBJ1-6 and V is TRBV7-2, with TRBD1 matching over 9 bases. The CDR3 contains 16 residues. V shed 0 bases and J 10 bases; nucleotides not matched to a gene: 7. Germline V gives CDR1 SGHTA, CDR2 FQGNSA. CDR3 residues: CASSLAGQGMGSPLHF. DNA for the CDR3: TGTGCCAGCAGCTTAGCAGGACAGGGGATGGGGTCACCCCTCCACTTT.

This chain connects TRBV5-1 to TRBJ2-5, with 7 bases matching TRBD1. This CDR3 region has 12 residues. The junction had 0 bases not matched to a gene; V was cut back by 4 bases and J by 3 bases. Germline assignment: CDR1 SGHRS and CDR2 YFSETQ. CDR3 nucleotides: TGCGCCAGCAGCCAGGGGGAAGAGACCCAGTACTTC. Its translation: CASSQGEETQYF.

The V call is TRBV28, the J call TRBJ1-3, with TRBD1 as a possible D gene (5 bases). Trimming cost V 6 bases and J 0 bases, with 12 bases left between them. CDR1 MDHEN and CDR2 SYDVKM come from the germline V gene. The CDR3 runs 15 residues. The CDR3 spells CASRNTGSSGNTIYF. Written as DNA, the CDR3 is TGTGCCAGCAGGAATACAGGATCCTCTGGAAACACCATATATTTT.

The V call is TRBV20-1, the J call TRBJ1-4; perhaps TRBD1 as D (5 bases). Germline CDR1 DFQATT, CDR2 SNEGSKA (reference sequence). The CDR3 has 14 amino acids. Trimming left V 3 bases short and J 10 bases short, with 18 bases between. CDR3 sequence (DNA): TGCAGTGCTAGTTCCGTGCGCGGGGGGGGAAAACTGTTTTTT. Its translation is CSASSVRGGGKLFF.

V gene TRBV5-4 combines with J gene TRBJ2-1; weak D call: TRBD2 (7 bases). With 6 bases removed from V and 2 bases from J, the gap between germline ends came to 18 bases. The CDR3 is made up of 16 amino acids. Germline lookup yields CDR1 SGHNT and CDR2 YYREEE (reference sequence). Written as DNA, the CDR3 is TGTGCCAGCACCCCGGAGGGGGAGGGCACCTACAATGAGCAGTTCTTC. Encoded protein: CASTPEGEGTYNEQFF.

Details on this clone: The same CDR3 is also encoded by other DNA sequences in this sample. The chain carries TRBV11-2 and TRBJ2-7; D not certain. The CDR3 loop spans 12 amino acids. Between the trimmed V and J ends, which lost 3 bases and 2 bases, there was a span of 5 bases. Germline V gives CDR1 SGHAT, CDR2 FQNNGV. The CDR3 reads CASSFSPYEQYF. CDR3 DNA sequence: TGTGCCAGCAGCTTCTCCCCCTACGAGCAGTACTTC. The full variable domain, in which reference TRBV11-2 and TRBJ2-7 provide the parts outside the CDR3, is EAGVAQSPRYKIIEKRQSVAFWCNPISGHATLYWYQQILGQGPKLLIQFQNNGVVDDSQLPKDRFSAERLKGVDSTLKIQPAKLEDSAVYLCASSFSPYEQYFGPGTRLTVT.

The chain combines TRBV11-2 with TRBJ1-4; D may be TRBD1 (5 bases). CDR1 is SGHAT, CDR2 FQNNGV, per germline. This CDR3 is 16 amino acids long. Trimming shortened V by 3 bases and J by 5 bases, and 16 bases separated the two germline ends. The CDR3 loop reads CASSLSNPGGNEKLFF. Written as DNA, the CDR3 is TGTGCCAGCAGCTTGTCCAATCCCGGGGGGAATGAAAAACTGTTTTTT.

CDR3 amino acids: CASSSGAKGIYSNQPQHF. DNA for the CDR3: TGTGCCAGCAGCTCAGGGGCCAAGGGAATTTATAGCAATCAGCCCCAGCATTTT. The chain has TRBV11-2 and TRBJ1-5; possible D gene TRBD1, 6 bases. CDR3 length: 18 amino acids. Germline lookup yields CDR1 SGHAT and CDR2 FQNNGV. V lost 4 bases and J lost 0, with 19 bases in between.

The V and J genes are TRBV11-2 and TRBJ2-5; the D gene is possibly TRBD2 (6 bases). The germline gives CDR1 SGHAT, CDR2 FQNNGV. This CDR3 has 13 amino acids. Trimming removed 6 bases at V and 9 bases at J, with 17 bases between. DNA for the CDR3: TGTGCCAGCAGTTCCGGGGAGGCTGGAGCCCAGTACTTC. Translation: CASSSGEAGAQYF.

The CDR3 region has the DNA TGTGCCAGCAGCCCGGCTGACCGGTGGAGTTATGGCTACACCTTC. Translated, it gives CASSPADRWSYGYTF. The V and J genes are TRBV7-9 and TRBJ1-2; D remains ambiguous. This CDR3 contains 15 residues. Deletions cut 5 bases from V and 5 bases from J, with 18 bases between. CDR1 and CDR2 from the germline V gene are SEHNR and FQNEAQ (reference sequence). Variable domain in full (rest from reference TRBV7-9 and TRBJ1-2): DTGVSQNPRHKITKRGQNVTFRCDPISEHNRLYWYRQTLGQGPEFLTYFQNEAQLEKSRLLSDRFSAERPKGSFSTLEIQRTEQGDSAMYLCASSPADRWSYGYTFGSGTRLTVV.

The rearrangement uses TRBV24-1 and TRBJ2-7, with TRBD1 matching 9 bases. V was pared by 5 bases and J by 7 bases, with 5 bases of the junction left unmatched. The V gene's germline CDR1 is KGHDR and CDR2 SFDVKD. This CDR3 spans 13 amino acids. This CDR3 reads CATSAWTGDEQYF. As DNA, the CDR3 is TGTGCCACCAGTGCCTGGACAGGGGATGAGCAGTACTTC.

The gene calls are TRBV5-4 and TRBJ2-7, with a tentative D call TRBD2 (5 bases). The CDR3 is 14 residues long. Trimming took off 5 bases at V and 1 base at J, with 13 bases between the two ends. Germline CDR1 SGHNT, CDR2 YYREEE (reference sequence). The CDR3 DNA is TGTGCCAGCAGTTCCTTGAGCGGTTCCTACGAGCAGTACTTC. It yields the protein CASSSLSGSYEQYF.